This entry concerns a single TCR beta chain. The data belong to a study of T cell repertoires in cytomegalovirus infection. About the study: In public TCR beta signatures, there were indications of both CMV infection and matching HLA type.

Via MiXCR, TCRdb re-called the reads, giving one row per CDR3 protein. The table shows around 180,000 distinct CDR3 sequences, with approximately 19% occurring only once. The CDR3 is 16 amino acids. With V trimmed by 0 bases and J by 1 base, 3 bases remained unmatched. CDR1 and CDR2 from the germline V gene are LNHNV and YYDKDF (reference sequence). The sequencing input was PBMCs. The sequence derives from a human donor in good health (CMV status not recorded). Some clones in this sample may be carry-over from other donors' samples. The chain has TRBV15 and TRBJ2-4; 7 bases agree with TRBD2. In DNA, the CDR3 is TGTGCCACCAGCAGAGATCCAGCGGGGGCCAAAAACATTCAGTACTTC. Its protein is CATSRDPAGAKNIQYF.